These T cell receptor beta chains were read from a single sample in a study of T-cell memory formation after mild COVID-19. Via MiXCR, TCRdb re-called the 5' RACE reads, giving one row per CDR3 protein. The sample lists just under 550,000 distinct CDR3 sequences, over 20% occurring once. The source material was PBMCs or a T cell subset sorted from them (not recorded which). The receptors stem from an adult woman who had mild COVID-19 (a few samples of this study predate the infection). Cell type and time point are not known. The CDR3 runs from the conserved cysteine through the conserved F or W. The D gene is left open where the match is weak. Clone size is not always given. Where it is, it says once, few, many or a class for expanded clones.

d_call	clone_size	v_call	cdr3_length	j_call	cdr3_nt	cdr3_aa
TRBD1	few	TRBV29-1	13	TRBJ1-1	TGCAGCGTTGCGGGACAGACCAACACTGAAGCTTTCTTT	CSVAGQTNTEAFF
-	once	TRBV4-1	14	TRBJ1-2	TGCGCCAGCAGCCAAGATTCTTTAAACTATGGCTACACCTTC	CASSQDSLNYGYTF
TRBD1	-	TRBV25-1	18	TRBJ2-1	TGTGCCAGCAGTGTATACTGGCCCCAGGGGGCGAGGGACAATGAGCAGTTCTTC	CASSVYWPQGARDNEQFF
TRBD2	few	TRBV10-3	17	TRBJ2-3	TGTGCCATCAGTAGAAAGACTAGCGGGGGGGCCGGAGATACGCAGTATTTT	CAISRKTSGGAGDTQYF
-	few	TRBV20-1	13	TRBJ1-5	TGCAGTGCTAGAGTTTCATCTCCCGGGGCCCAGCATTTT	CSARVSSPGAQHF
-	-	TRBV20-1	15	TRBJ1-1	TGCAGTGCTAGACCCCGGGGGCCGTACGGCACTGAAGCTTTCTTT	CSARPRGPYGTEAFF
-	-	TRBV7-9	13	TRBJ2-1	TGTGCCAGCAGCTCCCGGGACACCAATGAGCAGTTCTTC	CASSSRDTNEQFF
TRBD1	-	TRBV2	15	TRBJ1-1	TGTGCCAGCGCCACGCTGTGGGGACAGGGTACTGAAGCTTTCTTT	CASATLWGQGTEAFF
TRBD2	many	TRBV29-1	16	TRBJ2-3	TGCAGCGTTGCCCTCAAACTAGCGGGAGGCGCAGATACGCAGTATTTT	CSVALKLAGGADTQYF
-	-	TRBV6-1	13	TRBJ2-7	TGTGCCAGCAGTGAAATGAGGAGCGTCGAGCAGTACTTC	CASSEMRSVEQYF
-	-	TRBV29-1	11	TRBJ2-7	TGCAGCGTTGCGTCGTACTACGAGCAGTACTTC	CSVASYYEQYF
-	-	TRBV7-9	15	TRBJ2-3	TGTGCCAGCAGCTTAGACGCCACGCGCACAGATACGCAGTATTTT	CASSLDATRTDTQYF
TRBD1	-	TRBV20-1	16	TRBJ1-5	TGCAGTGCTTCGGGACAGGCGGGCTTTAGCAATCAGCCCCAGCATTTT	CSASGQAGFSNQPQHF
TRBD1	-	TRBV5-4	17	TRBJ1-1	TGTGCCAGCAGCTTCTCGGACAGGGGGAGTGGGGACACTGAAGCTTTCTTT	CASSFSDRGSGDTEAFF
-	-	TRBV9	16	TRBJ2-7	TGTGCCAGCAGCCCGTCGCCCTCAAGCCCCATCTACGAGCAGTACTTC	CASSPSPSSPIYEQYF
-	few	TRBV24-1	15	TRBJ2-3	TGTGCCACCAGTGATTACGGCGGGCGCACAGATACGCAGTATTTT	CATSDYGGRTDTQYF
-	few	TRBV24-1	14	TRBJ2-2	TGTGCCACCAGTGAGGGACCGGACACCGGGGAGCTGTTTTTT	CATSEGPDTGELFF
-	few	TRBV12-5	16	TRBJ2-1	TGTGCTAGTGGTTCGGGCACCGGACGGTCCAACAATGAGCAGTTCTTC	CASGSGTGRSNNEQFF
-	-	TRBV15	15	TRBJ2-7	TGTGCCACCAGCAGATCCGAGGGGGGCGTCTACGAGCAGTACTTC	CATSRSEGGVYEQYF
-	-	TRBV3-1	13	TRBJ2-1	TGTGCCAGCAGCCGATTTAGGAACAATGAGCAGTTCTTC	CASSRFRNNEQFF
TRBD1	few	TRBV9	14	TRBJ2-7	TGTGCCAGCAGCGTCGCCGGGACAGGGAACGAGCAGTACTTC	CASSVAGTGNEQYF
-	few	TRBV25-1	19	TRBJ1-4	TGTGCCAGCAGTGAATTTGGGGGGCCCCAGATAAGACCTAATGAAAAACTGTTTTTT	CASSEFGGPQIRPNEKLFF
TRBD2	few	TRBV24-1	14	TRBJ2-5	TGTGCCACCAGTGACTCACTAGCGGGGGAGACCCAGTACTTC	CATSDSLAGETQYF
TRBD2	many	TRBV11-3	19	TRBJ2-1	TGTGCCAGCAGCTTAGCGGGAGGGCCAATGCAGGGGCCTTACAATGAGCAGTTCTTC	CASSLAGGPMQGPYNEQFF
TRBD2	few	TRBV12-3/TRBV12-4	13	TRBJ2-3	TGTGCCAGCAGGGGAGGGCCTGGGGATACGCAGTATTTT	CASRGGPGDTQYF
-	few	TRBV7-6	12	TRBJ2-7	TGTGCCAGCAGCCCCCACGAAGGGAAGCAGTACTTC	CASSPHEGKQYF
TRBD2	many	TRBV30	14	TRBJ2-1	TGTGCCTGGATTATGGCTAGCGGTGACAATGAGCAGTTCTTC	CAWIMASGDNEQFF
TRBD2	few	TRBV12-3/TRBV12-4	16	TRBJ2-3	TGTGCCAGCAGTCCTTCGACTAGCGGCCCGAGGTATACGCAGTATTTT	CASSPSTSGPRYTQYF
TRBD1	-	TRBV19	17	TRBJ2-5	TGTGCCAGTAGCCGTGAGCCCGGGACAGGGGGCTTGGAGACCCAGTACTTC	CASSREPGTGGLETQYF
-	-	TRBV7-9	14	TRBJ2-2	TGTGCCAGCAGCTTAGCGCGTCTCACCGGGGAGCTGTTTTTT	CASSLARLTGELFF
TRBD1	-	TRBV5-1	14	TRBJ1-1	TGCGCCAGCAGCTCGGACAGGGGGCTGGGTGAAGCTTTCTTT	CASSSDRGLGEAFF
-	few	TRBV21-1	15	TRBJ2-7	TGTGCCAGCAGCAAAGTAGGGAAGGTGGCCTACGAGCAGTACTTC	CASSKVGKVAYEQYF
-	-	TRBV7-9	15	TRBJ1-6	TGTGCCAGCAGCTTGGTTGGGGATTCGAATTCACCCCTCCACTTT	CASSLVGDSNSPLHF
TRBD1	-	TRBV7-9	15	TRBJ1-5	TGTGCCAGCAGCCATACAGGGGGTGGCAATCAGCCCCAGCATTTT	CASSHTGGGNQPQHF
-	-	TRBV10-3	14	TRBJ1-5	TGTGCCATCAGCCGGGACACTAGCAATCAGCCCCAGCATTTT	CAISRDTSNQPQHF
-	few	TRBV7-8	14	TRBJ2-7	TGTGCCAGCACGGCGGTGCAAGGGACCTACGAGCAGTACTTC	CASTAVQGTYEQYF
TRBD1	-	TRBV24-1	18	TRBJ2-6	TGTGCCACCAGTGATAACAGGGGTCCGGAATCTGGGGCCAACGTCCTGACTTTC	CATSDNRGPESGANVLTF
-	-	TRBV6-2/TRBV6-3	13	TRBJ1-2	TGTGCCAGCAGGAGTGGGATGCGCTATGGCTACACCTTC	CASRSGMRYGYTF
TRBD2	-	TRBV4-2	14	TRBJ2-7	TGTGCCAGCAGACAACTAGCGGGAGAAGGTGAGCAGTACTTC	CASRQLAGEGEQYF
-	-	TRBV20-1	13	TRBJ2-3	TGCAGTGCTAACGGACCCTACACAGATACGCAGTATTTT	CSANGPYTDTQYF
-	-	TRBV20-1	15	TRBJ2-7	TGCAGTGCTAGAGAACAGGGACTCGGGCCCTACGAGCAGTACTTC	CSAREQGLGPYEQYF
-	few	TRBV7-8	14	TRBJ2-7	TGTGCCAGCAGCCAAGGAAAGGGGGGGACCGAGCAGTACTTC	CASSQGKGGTEQYF
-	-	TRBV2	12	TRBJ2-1	TGTGCCAGCGGCCGGGACTACAATGAGCAGTTCTTC	CASGRDYNEQFF
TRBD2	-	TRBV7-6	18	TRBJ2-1	TGTGCCAGCAGCTTAGGTAGTCCGGGAGGAGTACTGTACAATGAGCAGTTCTTC	CASSLGSPGGVLYNEQFF
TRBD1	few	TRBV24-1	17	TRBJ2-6	TGTGCCACCTCCCAAACAGGGGCCATCTCTGGGGCCAACGTCCTGACTTTC	CATSQTGAISGANVLTF
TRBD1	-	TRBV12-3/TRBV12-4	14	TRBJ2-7	TGTGCCAGCCCCCCGGGACAGGGGATATACGAGCAGTACTTC	CASPPGQGIYEQYF
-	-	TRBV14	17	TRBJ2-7	TGTGCCAGCAGCCAAGAATTTACGTCAGGGAGCTCCTACGAGCAGTACTTC	CASSQEFTSGSSYEQYF
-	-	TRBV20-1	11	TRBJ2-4	TGCAGTGCTGAGGGATTTAACATTCAGTACTTC	CSAEGFNIQYF
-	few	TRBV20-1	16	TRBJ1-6	TGCAGTGCTAGAGCGGGGAGGGAAACCTATAATTCACCCCTCCACTTT	CSARAGRETYNSPLHF